This note documents a single T cell receptor beta chain sequence. What it recognizes is unknown. These data originate in a study of cytomegalovirus exposure and HLA in healthy donors. The study, taken as a whole, reports: In vitro testing confirmed a few CMV-associated chains as specific for CMV antigens. A later analysis associated 15,000 or so TCR beta sequences with HLA alleles at a 0.05 false discovery rate. Cytomegalovirus-associated status was assigned to about 160 TCR beta chains. Rarity marked most TCR sequences, yet some public TCRs occurred in many donors.

Amplification used 60 Vbeta primers and 13 Jbeta primers. The protocol was immunoSEQ multiplex PCR, while the TCRdb copy is restricted to in-frame clones and leaves out a portion. Here the sample table reports roughly 76,000 clones. The germline CDR1 and CDR2 sequences are MNHNS and SASEGT. The CDR3 runs 17 residues. With 4 bases clipped from V and 3 bases from J, the junction kept 10 bases outside the gene matches. The specimen sequenced was PBMCs. The source is a female donor in good health and CMV-seropositive. This chain joins TRBV6-1 and TRBJ2-2, with 8 bases matching TRBD2. The DNA of the CDR3 is TGTGCCAGCAGTGTACTCCCCCGGGGGGGGGACACCGGGGAGCTGTTTTTT. Protein sequence: CASSVLPRGGDTGELFF.